The clone carrying this T cell receptor beta chain has only a few counts. V shed 2 bases and J 7 bases; nucleotides not matched to a gene: 7. The CDR3 length is 16 residues. Germline V lookup: CDR1 ENHRY, CDR2 SYGVKD. Arm-PCR of CDR3 regions and iRepertoire HTBI primers were the basis on which TCR beta libraries were built. TCRdb processed the multiplex PCR reads anew with MiXCR; each CDR3 protein has one entry. The table has over 400,000 distinct CDR3 sequences, 11% to 15% seen once. This entry comes from a study of regulatory T cells in long-lasting Graves disease. Time point reported: newly diagnosed GD, antithyroid drugs for less than 3 months. PBMCs provided the RNA from which the TCR library was made. This same sample was also taken into another study, of T cells in Graves' hyperthyroidism and ophthalmopathy.

The receptor comes from a woman aged 50 to 65 with Graves disease. This chain links TRBV10-3 with TRBJ1-6; 8 bases line up with TRBD1. The sequencing used peripheral blood mononuclear cells (PBMCs), collected at new diagnosis, from a patient treated with antithyroid drugs. The DNA of the CDR3 is TGTGCCATCAGTGAGCTCACAGGGGGGAAAAATTCACCCCTCCACTTT. Residues: CAISELTGGKNSPLHF.